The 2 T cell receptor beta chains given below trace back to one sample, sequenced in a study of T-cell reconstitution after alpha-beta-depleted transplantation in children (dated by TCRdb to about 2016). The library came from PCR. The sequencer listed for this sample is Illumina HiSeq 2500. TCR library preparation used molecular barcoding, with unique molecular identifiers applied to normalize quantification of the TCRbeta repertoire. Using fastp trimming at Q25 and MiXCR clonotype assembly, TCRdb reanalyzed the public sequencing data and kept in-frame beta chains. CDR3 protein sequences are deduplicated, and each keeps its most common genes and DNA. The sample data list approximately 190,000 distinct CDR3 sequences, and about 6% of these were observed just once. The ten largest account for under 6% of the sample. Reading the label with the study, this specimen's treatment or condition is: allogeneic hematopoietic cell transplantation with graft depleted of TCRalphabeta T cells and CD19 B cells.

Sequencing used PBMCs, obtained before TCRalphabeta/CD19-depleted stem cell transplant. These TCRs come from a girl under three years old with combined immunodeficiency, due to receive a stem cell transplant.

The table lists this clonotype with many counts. The CDR3 DNA sequence: TGTGCCACCACACGGAGCTCCTACGAGCAGTACTTC. This gives the protein CATTRSSYEQYF. The gene calls are TRBV5-6 and TRBJ2-7; D uncertain. The CDR3 has 12 amino acids. Germline V CDR1 and CDR2: SGHDT, YYEEEE. The V gene lost 9 bases and the J gene lost 0 bases, with 10 bases spanning the gap.

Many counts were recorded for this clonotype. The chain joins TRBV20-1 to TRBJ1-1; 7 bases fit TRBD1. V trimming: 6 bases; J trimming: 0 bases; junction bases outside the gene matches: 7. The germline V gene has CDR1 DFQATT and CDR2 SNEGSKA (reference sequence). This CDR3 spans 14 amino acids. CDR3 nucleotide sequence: TGCAGTGCAGAGCAGGGACAGTTGAACACTGAAGCTTTCTTT. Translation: CSAEQGQLNTEAFF.